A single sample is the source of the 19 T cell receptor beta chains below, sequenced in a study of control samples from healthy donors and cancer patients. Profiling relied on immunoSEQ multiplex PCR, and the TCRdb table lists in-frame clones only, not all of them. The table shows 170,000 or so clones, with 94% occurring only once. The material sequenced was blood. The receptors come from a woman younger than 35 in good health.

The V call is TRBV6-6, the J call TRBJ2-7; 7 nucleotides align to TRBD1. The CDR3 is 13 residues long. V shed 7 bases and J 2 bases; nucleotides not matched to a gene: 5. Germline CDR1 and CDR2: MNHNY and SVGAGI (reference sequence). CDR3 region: CASNTDRAYEQYF. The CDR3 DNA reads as TGTGCCAGCAACACCGACAGGGCCTACGAGCAGTACTTC.

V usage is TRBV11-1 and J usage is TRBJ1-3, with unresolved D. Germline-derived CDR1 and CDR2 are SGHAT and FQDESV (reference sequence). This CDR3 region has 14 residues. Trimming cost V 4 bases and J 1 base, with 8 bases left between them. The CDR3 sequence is CASSSTASGNTIYF. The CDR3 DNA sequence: TGTGCCAGCAGCTCGACGGCATCTGGAAACACCATATATTTT.

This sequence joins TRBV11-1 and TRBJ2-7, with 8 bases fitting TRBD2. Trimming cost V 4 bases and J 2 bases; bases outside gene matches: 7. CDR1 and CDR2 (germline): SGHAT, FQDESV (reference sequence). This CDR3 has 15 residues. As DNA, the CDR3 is TGTGCCAGCAGCTCGCTAGCGGGCCCGACCTACGAGCAGTACTTC. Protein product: CASSSLAGPTYEQYF.

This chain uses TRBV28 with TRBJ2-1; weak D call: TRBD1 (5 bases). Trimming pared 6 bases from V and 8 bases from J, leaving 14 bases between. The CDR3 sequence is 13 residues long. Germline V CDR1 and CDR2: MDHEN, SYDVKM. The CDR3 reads CASRGQGTDEQFF. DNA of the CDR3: TGTGCCAGCAGAGGGCAGGGCACGGATGAGCAGTTCTTC.

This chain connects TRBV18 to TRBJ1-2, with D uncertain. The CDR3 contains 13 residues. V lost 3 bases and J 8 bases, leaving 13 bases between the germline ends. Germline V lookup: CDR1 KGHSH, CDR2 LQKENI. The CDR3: CASSPPQQDGYTF. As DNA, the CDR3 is TGTGCCAGCTCACCGCCACAGCAGGACGGCTACACCTTC.

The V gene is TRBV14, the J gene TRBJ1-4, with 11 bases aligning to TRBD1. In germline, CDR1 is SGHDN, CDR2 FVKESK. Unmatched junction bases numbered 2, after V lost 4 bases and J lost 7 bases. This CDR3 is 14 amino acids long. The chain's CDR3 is CASSPGQGGEKLFF. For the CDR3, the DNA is TGTGCCAGCAGCCCGGGACAGGGGGGTGAAAAACTGTTTTTT.

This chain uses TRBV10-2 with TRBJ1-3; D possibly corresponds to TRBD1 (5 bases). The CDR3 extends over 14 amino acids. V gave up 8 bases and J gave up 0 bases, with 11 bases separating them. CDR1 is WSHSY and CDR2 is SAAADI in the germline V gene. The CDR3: CASARTLSGNTIYF. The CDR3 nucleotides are TGCGCCAGCGCACGGACACTCTCTGGAAACACCATATATTTT.

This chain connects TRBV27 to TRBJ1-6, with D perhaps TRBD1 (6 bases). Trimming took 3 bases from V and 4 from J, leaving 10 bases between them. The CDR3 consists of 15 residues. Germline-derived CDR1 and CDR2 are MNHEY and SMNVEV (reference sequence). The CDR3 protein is CASSFSDRYNSPLHF. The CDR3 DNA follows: TGTGCCAGCAGTTTTTCGGACAGATATAATTCACCCCTCCACTTT.

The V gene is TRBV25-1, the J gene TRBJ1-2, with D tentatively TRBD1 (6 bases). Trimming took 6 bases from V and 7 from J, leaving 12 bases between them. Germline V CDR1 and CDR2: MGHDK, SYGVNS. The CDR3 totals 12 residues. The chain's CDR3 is CASREQGGGYTF. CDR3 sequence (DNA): TGTGCCAGCAGAGAACAGGGAGGTGGCTACACCTTC.

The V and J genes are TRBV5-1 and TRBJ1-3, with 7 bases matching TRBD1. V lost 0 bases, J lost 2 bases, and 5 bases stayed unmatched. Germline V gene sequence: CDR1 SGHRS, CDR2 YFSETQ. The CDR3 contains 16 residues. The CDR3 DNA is TGCGCCAGCAGCTTGGAGGGGGCACTACCTGGAAACACCATATATTTT. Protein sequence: CASSLEGALPGNTIYF.

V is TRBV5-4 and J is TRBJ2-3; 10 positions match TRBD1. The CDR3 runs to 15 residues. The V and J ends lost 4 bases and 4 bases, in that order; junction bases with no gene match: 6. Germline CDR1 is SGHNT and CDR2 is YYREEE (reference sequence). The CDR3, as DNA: TGTGCCAGCAGCCTCGGGACAGGGGCCTCAGATACGCAGTATTTT. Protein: CASSLGTGASDTQYF. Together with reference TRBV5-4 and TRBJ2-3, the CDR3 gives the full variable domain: ETGVTQSPTHLIKTRGQQVTLRCSSQSGHNTVSWYQQALGQGPQFIFQYYREEENGRGNFPPRFSGLQFPNYSSELNVNALELDDSALYLCASSLGTGASDTQYFGPGTRLTVL.

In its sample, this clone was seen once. CDR3 residues: CSVVRGSQGTDTQYF. For the CDR3, the DNA is TGCAGCGTTGTACGCGGTAGTCAGGGCACAGATACGCAGTATTTT. The chain recombines TRBV29-1 with TRBJ2-3; D ambiguous. This CDR3 spans 15 amino acids. Germline V CDR1 and CDR2: SQVTM, ANQGSEA. With 4 bases removed from V and 1 base from J, the gap between germline ends came to 15 bases.

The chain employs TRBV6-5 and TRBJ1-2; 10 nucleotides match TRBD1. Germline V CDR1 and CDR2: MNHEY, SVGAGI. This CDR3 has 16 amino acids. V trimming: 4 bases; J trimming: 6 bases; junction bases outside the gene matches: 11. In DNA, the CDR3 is TGTGCCAGCAGTTTCTTGATACCGGGACAGGGGAATGGCTACACCTTC. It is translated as CASSFLIPGQGNGYTF.

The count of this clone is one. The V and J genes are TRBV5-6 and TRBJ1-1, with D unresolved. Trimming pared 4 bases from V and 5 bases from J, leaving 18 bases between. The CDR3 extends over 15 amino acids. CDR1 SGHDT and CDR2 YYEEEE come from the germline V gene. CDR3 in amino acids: CASSPRTARGTEAFF. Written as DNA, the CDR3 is TGTGCCAGCAGCCCACGGACGGCCCGAGGAACTGAAGCTTTCTTT.

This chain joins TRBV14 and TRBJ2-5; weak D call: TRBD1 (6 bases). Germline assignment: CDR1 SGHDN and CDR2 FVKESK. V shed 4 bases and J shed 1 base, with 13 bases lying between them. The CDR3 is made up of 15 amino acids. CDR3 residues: CASSPQGQLQETQYF. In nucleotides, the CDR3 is TGTGCCAGCAGCCCCCAAGGACAGCTCCAAGAGACCCAGTACTTC.

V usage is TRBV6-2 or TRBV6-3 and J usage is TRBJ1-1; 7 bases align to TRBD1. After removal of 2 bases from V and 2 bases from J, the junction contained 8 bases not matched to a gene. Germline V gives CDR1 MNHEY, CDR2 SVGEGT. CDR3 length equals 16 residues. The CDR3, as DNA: TGTGCCAGCAGTTACGAAATAAGGACAGGAAACACTGAAGCTTTCTTT. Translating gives CASSYEIRTGNTEAFF.

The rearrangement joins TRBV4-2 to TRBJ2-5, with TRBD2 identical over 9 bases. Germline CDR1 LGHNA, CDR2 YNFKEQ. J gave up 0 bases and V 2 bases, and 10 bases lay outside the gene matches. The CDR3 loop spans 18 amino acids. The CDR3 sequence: CASSQLGSGGPYQETQYF. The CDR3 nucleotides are TGTGCCAGCAGCCAACTAGGTAGCGGGGGCCCGTACCAAGAGACCCAGTACTTC.

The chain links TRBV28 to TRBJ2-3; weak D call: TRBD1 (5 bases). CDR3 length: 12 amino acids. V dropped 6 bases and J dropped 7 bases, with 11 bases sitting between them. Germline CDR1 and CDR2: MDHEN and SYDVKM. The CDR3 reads CASSPRTNTQYF. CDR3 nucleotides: TGTGCCAGCAGCCCACGGACAAATACGCAGTATTTT.

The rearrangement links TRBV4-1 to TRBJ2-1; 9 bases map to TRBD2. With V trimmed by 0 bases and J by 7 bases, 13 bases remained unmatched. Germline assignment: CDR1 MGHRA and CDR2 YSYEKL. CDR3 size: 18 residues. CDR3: CASSQEGLAGGPINEQFF. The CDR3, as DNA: TGCGCCAGCAGCCAAGAAGGTCTCGCGGGAGGGCCGATTAATGAGCAGTTCTTC.